Sequencing of this TCR beta chain was carried out in a study of blood T cell repertoires in COVID-19. Background on the study: From T cells, B-cell-depleted T cells, or PBMCs came the material, which was cDNA or gDNA.

Methods used by the authors: How many nucleated cells were present was estimated from reference gene primer amplification. Clones were sequenced by immunoSEQ multiplex PCR, and TCRdb holds only the in-frame ones, with some missing. V and J calls and clone size are those listed in that table; D and trimming were worked out from the DNA. Altogether about 200,000 clones are present, around 86% being singletons, with the ten largest covering 3% to 3.5%. Concerning this clone itself: This same CDR3 is encoded by further DNA sequences in the sample.

The V end lost 6 bases, the J end lost 5 bases, and 7 bases lay between the germline ends. The CDR3 is 11 amino acids. Per the germline V gene, CDR1 is MNHEY and CDR2 is SVGAGI. The sequencing sample was made of peripheral blood. This receptor was taken from a man in his sixties with acute or convalescent COVID-19. V and J are TRBV6-5 and TRBJ1-1; weak D call: TRBD1 (5 bases). The CDR3 is CASSQGTEAFF. CDR3 bases: TGTGCCAGCAGCCAGGGAACTGAAGCTTTCTTT.